This T cell receptor beta chain comes out of a study of radiation and T cells in renal cell carcinoma. The CDR3 covers 13 residues. CDR1 and CDR2 (germline): MNHEY, SVGAGI. V was cut by 2 bases and J by 2 bases, with 6 bases left in between. Regarding time point: blood 4 weeks post-SBRT, at nephrectomy. As for treatment: 15 Gy SBRT to primary tumor, nephrectomy 4 weeks later. Sequencing was performed with immunoSEQ multiplex PCR; in TCRdb, only in-frame clones are kept and a portion is missing. Here the sample spans 40,000 to 50,000 clones, about 84% being singletons. A word on this clone: The antigen remains unidentified.

Findings of the study overall: From baseline, blood top tumor clonotypes peaked at 2 weeks post-radiation.

The material was blood, obtained from a patient whose treatment included radiotherapy and nephrectomy. This sequence was found in a woman between 65 and 79 years old with renal cell carcinoma. The gene calls are TRBV6-5 and TRBJ1-2; possible D gene TRBD1, 5 bases. The DNA for the CDR3 is TGTGCCAGCAGTTACAGACAGAACTATGGCTACACCTTC. Its protein product is CASSYRQNYGYTF.